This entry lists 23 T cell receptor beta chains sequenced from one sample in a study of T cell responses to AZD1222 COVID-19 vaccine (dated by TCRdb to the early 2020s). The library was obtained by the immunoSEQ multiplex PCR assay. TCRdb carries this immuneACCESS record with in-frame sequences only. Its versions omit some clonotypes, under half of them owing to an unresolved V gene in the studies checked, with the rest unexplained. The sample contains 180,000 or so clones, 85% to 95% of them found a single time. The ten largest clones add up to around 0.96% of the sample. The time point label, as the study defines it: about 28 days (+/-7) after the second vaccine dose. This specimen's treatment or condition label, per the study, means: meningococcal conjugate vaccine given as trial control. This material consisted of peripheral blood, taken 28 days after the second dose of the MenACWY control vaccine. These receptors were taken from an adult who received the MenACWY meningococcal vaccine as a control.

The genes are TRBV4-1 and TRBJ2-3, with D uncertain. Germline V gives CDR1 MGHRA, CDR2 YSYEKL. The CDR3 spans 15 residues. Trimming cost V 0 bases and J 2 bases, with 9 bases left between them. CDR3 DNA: TGCGCCAGCAGCCAAGATGTCGGGTACACAGATACGCAGTATTTT. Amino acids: CASSQDVGYTDTQYF.

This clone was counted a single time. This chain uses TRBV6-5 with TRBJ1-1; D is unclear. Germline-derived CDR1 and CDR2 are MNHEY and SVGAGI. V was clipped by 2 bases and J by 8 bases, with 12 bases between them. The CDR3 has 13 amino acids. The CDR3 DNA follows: TGTGCCAGCAGTTACAGCCTCGACGGCGAAGCTTTCTTT. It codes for CASSYSLDGEAFF.

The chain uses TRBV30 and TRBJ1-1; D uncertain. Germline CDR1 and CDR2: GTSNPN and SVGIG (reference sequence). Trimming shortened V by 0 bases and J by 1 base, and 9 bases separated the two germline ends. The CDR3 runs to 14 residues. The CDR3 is CAWSVIIGNTEAFF. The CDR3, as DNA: TGTGCCTGGAGTGTAATAATAGGGAACACTGAAGCTTTCTTT.

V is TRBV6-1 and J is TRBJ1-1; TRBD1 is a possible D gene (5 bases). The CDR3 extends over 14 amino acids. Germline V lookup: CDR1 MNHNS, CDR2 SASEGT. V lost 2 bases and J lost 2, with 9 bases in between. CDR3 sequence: CASSEPGRNTEAFF. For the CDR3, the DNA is TGTGCCAGCAGTGAACCAGGGCGAAACACTGAAGCTTTCTTT.

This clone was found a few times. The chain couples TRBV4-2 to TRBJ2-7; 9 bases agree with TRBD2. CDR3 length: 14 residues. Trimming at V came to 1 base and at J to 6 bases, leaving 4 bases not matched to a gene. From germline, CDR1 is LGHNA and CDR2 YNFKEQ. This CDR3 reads CASSQGVTSGEQYF. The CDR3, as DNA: TGTGCCAGCAGCCAAGGGGTGACTAGCGGCGAGCAGTACTTC.

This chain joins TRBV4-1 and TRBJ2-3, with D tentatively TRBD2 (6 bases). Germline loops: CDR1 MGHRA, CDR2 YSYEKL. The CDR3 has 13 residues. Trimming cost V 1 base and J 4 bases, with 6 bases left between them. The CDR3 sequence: CASSQAGADTQYF. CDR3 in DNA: TGCGCCAGCAGCCAAGCGGGAGCAGATACGCAGTATTTT.

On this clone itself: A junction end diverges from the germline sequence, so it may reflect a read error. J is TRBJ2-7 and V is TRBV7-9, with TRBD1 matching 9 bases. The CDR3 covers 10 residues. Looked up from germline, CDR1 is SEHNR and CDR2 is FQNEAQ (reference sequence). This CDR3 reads CASSPGTGNF. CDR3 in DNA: TGTGCCAGCAGCCCCGGGACAGGGAACTTC.

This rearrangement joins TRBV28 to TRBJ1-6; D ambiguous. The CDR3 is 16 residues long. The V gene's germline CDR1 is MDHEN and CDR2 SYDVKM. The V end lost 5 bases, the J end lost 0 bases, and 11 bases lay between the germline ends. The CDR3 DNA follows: TGTGCCAGCAGTCCCACCGGGAGCTCCTATAATTCACCCCTCCACTTT. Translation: CASSPTGSSYNSPLHF.

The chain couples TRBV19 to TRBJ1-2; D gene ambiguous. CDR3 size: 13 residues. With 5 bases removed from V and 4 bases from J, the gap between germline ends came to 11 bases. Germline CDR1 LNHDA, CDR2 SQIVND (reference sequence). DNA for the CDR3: TGTGCCAGTAGTGATCCCGGGCGCTATGGCTACACCTTC. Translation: CASSDPGRYGYTF. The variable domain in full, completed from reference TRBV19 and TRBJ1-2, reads DGGITQSPKYLFRKEGQNVTLSCEQNLNHDAMYWYRQDPGQGLRLIYYSQIVNDFQKGDIAEGYSVSREKKESFPLTVTSAQKNPTAFYLCASSDPGRYGYTFGSGTRLTVV.

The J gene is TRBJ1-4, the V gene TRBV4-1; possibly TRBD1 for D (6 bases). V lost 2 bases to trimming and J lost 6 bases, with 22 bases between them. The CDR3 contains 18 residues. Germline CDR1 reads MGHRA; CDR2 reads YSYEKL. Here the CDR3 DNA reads TGCGCCAGCAGCCAACTTTACCCGACCCGGAACAGGGATGAAAAACTGTTTTTT. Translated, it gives CASSQLYPTRNRDEKLFF.

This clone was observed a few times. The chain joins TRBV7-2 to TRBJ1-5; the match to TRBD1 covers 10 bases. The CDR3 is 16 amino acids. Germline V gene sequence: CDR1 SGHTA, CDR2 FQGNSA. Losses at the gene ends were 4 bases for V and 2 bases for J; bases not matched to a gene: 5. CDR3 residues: CASSSRQGAGNQPQHF. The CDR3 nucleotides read TGTGCCAGCAGCTCCCGACAGGGGGCGGGCAATCAGCCCCAGCATTTT.

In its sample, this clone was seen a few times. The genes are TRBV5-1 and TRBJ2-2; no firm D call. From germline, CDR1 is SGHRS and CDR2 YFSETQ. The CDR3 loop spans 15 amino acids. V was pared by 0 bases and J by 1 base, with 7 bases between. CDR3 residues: CASSLVVGNTGELFF. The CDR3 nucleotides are TGCGCCAGCAGCTTGGTGGTGGGGAACACCGGGGAGCTGTTTTTT. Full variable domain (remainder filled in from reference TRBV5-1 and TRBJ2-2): KAGVTQTPRYLIKTRGQQVTLSCSPISGHRSVSWYQQTPGQGLQFLFEYFSETQRNKGNFPGRFSGRQFSNSRSEMNVSTLELGDSALYLCASSLVVGNTGELFFGEGSRLTVL.

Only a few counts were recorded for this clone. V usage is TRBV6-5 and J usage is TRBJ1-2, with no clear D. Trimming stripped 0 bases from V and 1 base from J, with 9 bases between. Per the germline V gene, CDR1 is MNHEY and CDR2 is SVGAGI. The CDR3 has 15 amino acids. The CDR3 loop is CASSYSRGLNYGYTF. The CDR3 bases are TGTGCCAGCAGTTACTCGCGAGGGCTTAACTATGGCTACACCTTC.

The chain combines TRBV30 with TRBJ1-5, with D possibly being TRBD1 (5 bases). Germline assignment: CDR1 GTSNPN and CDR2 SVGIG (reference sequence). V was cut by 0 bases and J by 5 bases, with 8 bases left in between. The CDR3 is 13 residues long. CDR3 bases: TGTGCCTGGAGTGTACAAGGGGATCAGCCCCAGCATTTT. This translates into CAWSVQGDQPQHF.

For the CDR3, the DNA is TGTGCCTGGGCCCTGGGACAGGGGAGTCAGCCCCAGCATTTT. It specifies CAWALGQGSQPQHF. The chain employs TRBV30 and TRBJ1-5; 10 nucleotides line up with TRBD1. Unmatched junction bases numbered 7, after V lost 5 bases and J lost 6 bases. The CDR3 length is 14 residues. Germline V gene sequence: CDR1 GTSNPN, CDR2 SVGIG (reference sequence).

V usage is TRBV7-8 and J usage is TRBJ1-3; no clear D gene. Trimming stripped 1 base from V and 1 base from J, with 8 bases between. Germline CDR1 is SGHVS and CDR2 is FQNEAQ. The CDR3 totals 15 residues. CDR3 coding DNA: TGTGCCAGCAGCTTAGTATCGGGTTCTGGAAACACCATATATTTT. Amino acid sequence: CASSLVSGSGNTIYF.

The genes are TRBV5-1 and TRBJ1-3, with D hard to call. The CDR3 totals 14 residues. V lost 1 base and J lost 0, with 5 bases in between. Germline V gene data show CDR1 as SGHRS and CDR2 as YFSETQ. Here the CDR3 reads CASSLTLSGNTIYF. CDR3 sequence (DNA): TGCGCCAGCAGCTTGACACTCTCTGGAAACACCATATATTTT.

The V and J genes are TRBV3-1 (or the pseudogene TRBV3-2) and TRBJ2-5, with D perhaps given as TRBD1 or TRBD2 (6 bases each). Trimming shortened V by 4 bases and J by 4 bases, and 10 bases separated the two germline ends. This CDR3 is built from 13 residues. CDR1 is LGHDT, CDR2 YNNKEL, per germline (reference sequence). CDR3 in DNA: TGTGCCAGCAGCCGAGGGGGAGGAGAGACCCAGTACTTC. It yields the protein CASSRGGGETQYF.

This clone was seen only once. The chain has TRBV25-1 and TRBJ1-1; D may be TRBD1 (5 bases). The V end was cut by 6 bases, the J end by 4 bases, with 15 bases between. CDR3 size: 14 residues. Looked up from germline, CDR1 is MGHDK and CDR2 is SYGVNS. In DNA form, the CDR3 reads TGTGCCAGCAGGGCCGAGGTAAGGGGCACTGAAGCTTTCTTT. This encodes CASRAEVRGTEAFF. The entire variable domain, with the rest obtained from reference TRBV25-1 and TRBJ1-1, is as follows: EADIYQTPRYLVIGTGKKITLECSQTMGHDKMYWYQQDPGMELHLIHYSYGVNSTEKGDLSSESTVSRIRTEHFPLTLESARPSHTSQYLCASRAEVRGTEAFFGQGTRLTVV.

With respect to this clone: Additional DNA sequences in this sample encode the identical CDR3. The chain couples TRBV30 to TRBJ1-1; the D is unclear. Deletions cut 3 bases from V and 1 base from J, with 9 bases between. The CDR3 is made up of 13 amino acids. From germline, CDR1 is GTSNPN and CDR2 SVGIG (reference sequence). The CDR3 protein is CAWRRTANTEAFF. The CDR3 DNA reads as TGTGCCTGGAGAAGGACGGCGAACACTGAAGCTTTCTTT.

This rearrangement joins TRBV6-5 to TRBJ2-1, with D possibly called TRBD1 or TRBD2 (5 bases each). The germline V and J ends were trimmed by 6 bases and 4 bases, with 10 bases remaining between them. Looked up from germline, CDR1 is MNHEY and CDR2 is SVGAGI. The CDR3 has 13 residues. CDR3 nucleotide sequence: TGTGCCAGCAGCCGGGGCCCTTACAATGAGCAGTTCTTC. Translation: CASSRGPYNEQFF.

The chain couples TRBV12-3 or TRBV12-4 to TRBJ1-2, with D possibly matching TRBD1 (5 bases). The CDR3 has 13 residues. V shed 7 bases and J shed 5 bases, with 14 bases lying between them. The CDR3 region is CASTTGLGYGYTF. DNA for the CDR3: TGTGCCAGCACTACAGGATTGGGTTATGGCTACACCTTC.

The CDR3 DNA reads as TGCGCCAGCAGCTTACAGGGAAATGAAAAACTGTTTTTT. Protein product: CASSLQGNEKLFF. This chain connects TRBV5-1 to TRBJ1-4, with D possibly TRBD1 on 6 matching bases. With 2 bases removed from V and 5 bases from J, the gap between germline ends came to 7 bases. Germline V gene lookup returns CDR1 SGHRS and CDR2 YFSETQ. This CDR3 has 13 residues.